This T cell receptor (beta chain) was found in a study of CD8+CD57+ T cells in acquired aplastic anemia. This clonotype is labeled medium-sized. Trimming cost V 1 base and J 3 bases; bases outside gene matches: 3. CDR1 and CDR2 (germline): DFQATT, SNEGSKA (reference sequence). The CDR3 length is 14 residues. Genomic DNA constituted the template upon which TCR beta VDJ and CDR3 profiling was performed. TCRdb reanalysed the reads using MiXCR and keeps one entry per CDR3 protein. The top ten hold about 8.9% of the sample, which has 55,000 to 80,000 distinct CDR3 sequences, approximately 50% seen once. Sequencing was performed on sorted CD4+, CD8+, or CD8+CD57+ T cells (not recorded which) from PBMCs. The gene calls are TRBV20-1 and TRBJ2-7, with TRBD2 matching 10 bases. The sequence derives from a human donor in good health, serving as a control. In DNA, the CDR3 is TGCAGTGCTAGAGCTAGCGGGGGCGTCTACGAGCAGTACTTC. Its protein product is CSARASGGVYEQYF.